Presented here are 32 T cell receptor beta chains from one specimen sequenced in a study of Ad26.COV2.S vaccination and SARS-CoV-2 variants. Stated treatment: about 20 received Ad26.COV2.S at low or high dose, single or two shots; several received placebo; per-sample allocation not given. Day 63 after the first vaccine or placebo injection was the time point for sampling. Profiled with immunoSEQ multiplex PCR; TCRdb holds only in-frame clones, not every one. The table lists 300,000 to 450,000 clones, approximately 81% of them singletons. The specimen comprised peripheral blood, sampled in a trial of Ad26.COV2.S vaccine versus placebo. The receptors stem from a person aged 18 to 65 who received the Ad26.COV2.S COVID-19 vaccine or a placebo.

The J gene is TRBJ2-5, the V gene TRBV30, with 11 bases matching TRBD2. J was trimmed by 5 bases and V by 1 base; bases with no gene match: 6. Germline V gives CDR1 GTSNPN, CDR2 SVGIG (reference sequence). CDR3 length equals 15 residues. Here the CDR3 reads CAWSGLAGGGETQYF. The CDR3, as DNA: TGTGCCTGGAGTGGCCTAGCGGGGGGAGGGGAGACCCAGTACTTC.

The V call is TRBV9, the J call TRBJ2-3, with D uncertain. The CDR3 runs to 14 residues. The ends were cut back, 3 bases at V and 0 bases at J, with 8 bases in the middle. The germline gives CDR1 SGDLS, CDR2 YYNGEE. CDR3 sequence: CASSAWASTDTQYF. Written as DNA, the CDR3 is TGTGCCAGCAGCGCGTGGGCCAGCACAGATACGCAGTATTTT. The variable domain in full, completed from reference TRBV9 and TRBJ2-3, reads DSGVTQTPKHLITATGQRVTLRCSPRSGDLSVYWYQQSLDQGLQFLIQYYNGEERAKGNILERFSAQQFPDLHSELNLSSLELGDSALYFCASSAWASTDTQYFGPGTRLTVL.

CDR3 nucleotides: TGTGCCACCAGTGATCCGAGATCGACAGGGAGGTTCGATACGCAGTATTTT. This translates into CATSDPRSTGRFDTQYF. This chain connects TRBV24-1 to TRBJ2-3; D may be TRBD1 (7 bases). There are 17 residues in the CDR3. Germline V lookup: CDR1 KGHDR, CDR2 SFDVKD. V was trimmed by 3 bases and J by 6 bases, leaving 21 bases between them.

The rearrangement joins TRBV6-2 or TRBV6-3 to TRBJ2-1; the match to TRBD2 covers 9 bases. Unmatched junction bases numbered 7, after V lost 0 bases and J lost 1 base. Per the germline V gene, CDR1 is MNHEY and CDR2 is SVGEGT. The CDR3 length is 18 residues. CDR3 sequence (DNA): TGTGCCAGCAGTTACTCGTTGACTAGCGGACCATCCTACAATGAGCAGTTCTTC. This encodes CASSYSLTSGPSYNEQFF.

A few counts support this clone. This chain joins TRBV4-3 and TRBJ2-7; D is possibly TRBD1 (6 bases). With 2 bases removed from V and 7 bases from J, the gap between germline ends came to 9 bases. CDR3 size: 12 residues. Germline CDR1 is LGHNA and CDR2 is YSLEER. Here the CDR3 reads CASSQNRVEQYF. The CDR3 region has the DNA TGCGCCAGCAGCCAAAACAGGGTTGAGCAGTACTTC.

This sequence joins TRBV18 and TRBJ2-5, with no clear D. CDR3 length equals 15 residues. Trimming took off 5 bases at V and 4 bases at J, with 17 bases between the two ends. Germline V CDR1 and CDR2: KGHSH, LQKENI. This CDR3 reads CASSEPVRRAETQYF. The CDR3 DNA is TGTGCCAGCTCAGAACCGGTGCGTCGGGCAGAGACCCAGTACTTC.

V gene TRBV3-1 (or the pseudogene TRBV3-2) combines with J gene TRBJ1-2, with D possibly TRBD1 on 6 matching bases. Trimming cost V 4 bases and J 6 bases, with 21 bases left between them. Germline loops: CDR1 LGHDT, CDR2 YNNKEL (reference sequence). The CDR3 runs to 16 residues. Written as DNA, the CDR3 is TGTGCCAGCAGCCGACTAGGGGGGGCGCGGGAGGATGGCTACACCTTC. Its protein is CASSRLGGAREDGYTF.

The sample holds many counts of this clone. The J gene is TRBJ2-3, the V gene TRBV10-1; TRBD2 aligns across 12 bases. V was clipped by 10 bases and J by 4 bases; unmatched bases: 3. Germline CDR1 reads WNHNN; CDR2 reads SYGVQD (reference sequence). This CDR3 is built from 13 residues. CDR3 nucleotide sequence: TGCGCCACCCTAGCGGGAGGGCCAGATACGCAGTATTTT. This sequence encodes CATLAGGPDTQYF.

A note on this clone: Distinct nucleotide sequences in the sample also encode this CDR3. CDR3 sequence (DNA): TGTGCCAGCAGCTCCTTAGGGTTAGCGGGGGGCTACGAGCAGTACTTC. Its translation is CASSSLGLAGGYEQYF. V and J are TRBV7-2 and TRBJ2-7, with TRBD2 matching 10 bases. Unmatched junction bases numbered 9, after V lost 4 bases and J lost 3 bases. CDR1 is SGHTA, CDR2 FQGNSA, per germline. This CDR3 region has 16 residues.

The genes are TRBV15 and TRBJ1-6; D possibly corresponds to TRBD1 (6 bases). CDR3 length: 12 residues. Germline V CDR1 and CDR2: LNHNV, YYDKDF (reference sequence). Trimming took off 9 bases at V and 8 bases at J, with 11 bases between the two ends. CDR3 sequence reads: CATRYRDSPLHF. The CDR3 DNA sequence: TGTGCCACTAGATACAGGGATTCACCCCTCCACTTT.

The V call is TRBV6-5, the J call TRBJ1-1, with D unresolved. V lost 7 bases and J 1 base, leaving 13 bases between the germline ends. Looked up from germline, CDR1 is MNHEY and CDR2 is SVGAGI. CDR3 length equals 14 residues. The CDR3 nucleotides are TGTGCCAGCAAGGGTCGGACCAGGAACACTGAAGCTTTCTTT. Translation gives CASKGRTRNTEAFF.

CDR3 region: CASTGQGAKLANYGYTF. In DNA, the CDR3 is TGCGCCAGCACAGGACAGGGGGCAAAGTTAGCTAACTATGGCTACACCTTC. V is TRBV10-2 and J is TRBJ1-2, with 11 bases aligning to TRBD1. There are 17 residues in the CDR3. Looked up from germline, CDR1 is WSHSY and CDR2 is SAAADI. V lost 7 bases and J lost 0; bases outside the gene matches: 10.

The chain uses TRBV15 and TRBJ1-5, with D maybe TRBD1 (6 bases). The CDR3 is 14 amino acids. Trimming left V 0 bases short and J 5 bases short, with 8 bases between. Germline V lookup: CDR1 LNHNV, CDR2 YYDKDF (reference sequence). CDR3 in amino acids: CATSRESGDQPQHF. Here the CDR3 DNA reads TGTGCCACCAGCAGAGAATCAGGGGATCAGCCCCAGCATTTT. Full variable domain (rest looked up from reference TRBV15 and TRBJ1-5): DAMVIQNPRYQVTQFGKPVTLSCSQTLNHNVMYWYQQKSSQAPKLLFHYYDKDFNNEADTPDNFQSRRPNTSFCFLDIRSPGLGDTAMYLCATSRESGDQPQHFGDGTRLSIL.

The chain carries TRBV19 and TRBJ2-1; a possible D gene is TRBD2 (7 bases). Trimming took 5 bases from V and 10 from J, leaving 27 bases between them. CDR1 LNHDA and CDR2 SQIVND come from the germline V gene (reference sequence). The CDR3 runs to 17 residues. DNA of the CDR3: TGTGCCAGTAGTCTCGCCGGGGGGCTAGCCAGGATTGGGGAGCAGTTCTTC. It is translated as CASSLAGGLARIGEQFF.

CDR3 DNA: TGCGCCAGCAGCGTTACTAGCGGGGGGAACAATGAGCAGTTCTTC. It translates to CASSVTSGGNNEQFF. The rearrangement links TRBV4-3 to TRBJ2-1; 12 bases are shared with TRBD2. Germline CDR1 is LGHNA and CDR2 is YSLEER. Trimming at V came to 5 bases and at J to 5 bases, leaving 4 bases not matched to a gene. The CDR3 consists of 15 residues.

The rearrangement uses TRBV5-1 and TRBJ1-2, with a tentative D call TRBD1 (5 bases). This CDR3 is 15 amino acids long. Germline V gene lookup returns CDR1 SGHRS and CDR2 YFSETQ. V shed 0 bases and J shed 3 bases, with 12 bases lying between them. CDR3 in amino acids: CASSLVRGEDYGYTF. The CDR3 coding sequence is TGCGCCAGCAGCTTGGTTAGGGGAGAGGACTATGGCTACACCTTC. The entire variable domain, with the rest obtained from reference TRBV5-1 and TRBJ1-2, is as follows: KAGVTQTPRYLIKTRGQQVTLSCSPISGHRSVSWYQQTPGQGLQFLFEYFSETQRNKGNFPGRFSGRQFSNSRSEMNVSTLELGDSALYLCASSLVRGEDYGYTFGSGTRLTVV.

The chain is built from TRBV19 and TRBJ2-7; TRBD2 matches at 10 bases. Trimming took 7 bases from V and 4 from J; bases not matched to a gene: 7. This CDR3 is built from 14 residues. Germline CDR1 and CDR2: LNHDA and SQIVND (reference sequence). The CDR3 sequence: CASNTGTSVYEQYF. For the CDR3, the DNA is TGTGCCAGTAACACCGGGACTAGCGTTTACGAGCAGTACTTC. Variable domain in full (rest from reference TRBV19 and TRBJ2-7): DGGITQSPKYLFRKEGQNVTLSCEQNLNHDAMYWYRQDPGQGLRLIYYSQIVNDFQKGDIAEGYSVSREKKESFPLTVTSAQKNPTAFYLCASNTGTSVYEQYFGPGTRLTVT.

About this clone itself: The sample carries other DNA sequences with the same CDR3. V gene TRBV7-8 combines with J gene TRBJ2-1, with D possibly being TRBD2 (5 bases). The CDR3 is 13 amino acids. The germline V and J ends were trimmed by 1 base and 6 bases, with 7 bases remaining between them. Looked up from germline, CDR1 is SGHVS and CDR2 is FQNEAQ. The CDR3 loop is CASSLVGGNEQFF. The CDR3 DNA follows: TGTGCCAGCAGCTTAGTAGGAGGCAATGAGCAGTTCTTC. The whole variable domain, filled in from reference TRBV7-8 and TRBJ2-1, reads GAGVSQSPRYKVAKRGQDVALRCDPISGHVSLFWYQQALGQGPEFLTYFQNEAQLDKSGLPSDRFFAERPEGSVSTLKIQRTQQEDSAVYLCASSLVGGNEQFFGPGTRLTVL.

The chain's CDR3 is CASSLPSLNEQFF. DNA for the CDR3: TGTGCCAGCAGCTTGCCTAGCCTCAATGAGCAGTTCTTC. The genes are TRBV5-6 and TRBJ2-1; D is perhaps TRBD2 (5 bases). V lost 1 base and J lost 6, with 8 bases in between. The CDR3 is 13 residues long. Germline assignment: CDR1 SGHDT and CDR2 YYEEEE. The full variable domain, its missing parts supplied by reference TRBV5-6 and TRBJ2-1, is DAGVTQSPTHLIKTRGQQVTLRCSPKSGHDTVSWYQQALGQGPQFIFQYYEEEERQRGNFPDRFSGHQFPNYSSELNVNALLLGDSALYLCASSLPSLNEQFFGPGTRLTVL.

The V gene is TRBV5-1, the J gene TRBJ2-5; TRBD1 matches at 11 bases. This CDR3 spans 16 amino acids. Germline V gene sequence: CDR1 SGHRS, CDR2 YFSETQ. V gave up 5 bases and J gave up 1 base; unmatched junction bases: 7. The DNA for the CDR3 is TGCGCCAGCAGAACCGGGACAGGGGGTTTCCAAGAGACCCAGTACTTC. Protein product: CASRTGTGGFQETQYF.

This clone was detected only once. The chain has TRBV6-1 and TRBJ2-2; D could derive from TRBD1 or TRBD2 (5 bases each). The V end was cut by 4 bases, the J end by 7 bases, with 19 bases between. Germline CDR1 MNHNS, CDR2 SASEGT. The CDR3 covers 16 residues. CDR3: CASSAEPGPLLGELFF. CDR3 coding DNA: TGTGCCAGCAGTGCCGAACCGGGACCCCTTCTCGGGGAGCTGTTTTTT.

The CDR3 DNA is TGTGCCAGCACCCCCCGCGGCTGGGAGAACACCGGGGAGCTGTTTTTT. Translation gives CASTPRGWENTGELFF. The genes are TRBV27 and TRBJ2-2; no reliable D call. V lost 7 bases, J lost 1 base, and 16 bases lay in between. CDR1 is MNHEY, CDR2 SMNVEV, per germline (reference sequence). CDR3 size: 16 residues.

The chain employs TRBV5-6 and TRBJ2-7, with D perhaps matching TRBD2 (6 bases). V dropped 4 bases and J dropped 2 bases, with 10 bases sitting between them. This CDR3 has 13 residues. The germline V gene encodes CDR1 SGHDT and CDR2 YYEEEE. The CDR3 loop is CASSPRTTYEQYF. For the CDR3, the DNA is TGTGCCAGCAGCCCGCGGACTACCTACGAGCAGTACTTC.

The chain links TRBV5-1 to TRBJ2-7; D might be TRBD1 (5 bases). This CDR3 contains 15 residues. Germline lookup yields CDR1 SGHRS and CDR2 YFSETQ. The V end was cut by 0 bases, the J end by 3 bases, with 13 bases between. The CDR3 bases are TGCGCCAGCAGCTTGGAGGGGTGGCGGATCTACGAGCAGTACTTC. Amino acids: CASSLEGWRIYEQYF.

This clone has just one count. This sequence joins TRBV19 and TRBJ2-6; no reliable D call. Germline CDR1 LNHDA, CDR2 SQIVND (reference sequence). Trimming pared 5 bases from V and 4 bases from J, leaving 18 bases between. CDR3 length: 17 amino acids. The DNA for the CDR3 is TGTGCCAGTAGTGAGTACGGACCCACGAGAGGGGCCAACGTCCTGACTTTC. Its translation is CASSEYGPTRGANVLTF.

The chain links TRBV10-3 to TRBJ1-1; tentatively, D is TRBD1 (5 bases). Germline CDR1 ENHRY, CDR2 SYGVKD. V was clipped by 8 bases and J by 4 bases, with 17 bases between them. This CDR3 is built from 14 residues. CDR3 amino acids: CAIGGEVQSTEAFF. Written as DNA, the CDR3 is TGTGCCATCGGGGGGGAGGTGCAAAGCACTGAAGCTTTCTTT.

V is TRBV9 and J is TRBJ2-2; TRBD2 matches at 8 bases. Germline V lookup: CDR1 SGDLS, CDR2 YYNGEE. The CDR3 length is 14 residues. V lost 1 base to trimming and J lost 7 bases; unmatched junction nucleotides: 3. CDR3 sequence reads: CASSVTSGLGELFF. In nucleotides, the CDR3 is TGTGCCAGCAGCGTAACTAGCGGCCTCGGGGAGCTGTTTTTT.

This clone was detected only once. CDR3 amino acids: CASSPGGGGEKLFF. Here the CDR3 DNA reads TGTGCCAGCAGCCCAGGGGGCGGGGGTGAAAAACTGTTTTTT. This chain joins TRBV7-2 and TRBJ1-4, with 8 bases fitting TRBD1. CDR1 and CDR2 from the germline V gene are SGHTA and FQGNSA. CDR3 length equals 14 residues. After removal of 5 bases from V and 7 bases from J, the junction contained 6 bases not matched to a gene.

This clone was observed a few times. The chain joins TRBV4-3 to TRBJ1-1; no clear D. The CDR3 is 13 amino acids. With 0 bases removed from V and 8 bases from J, the gap between germline ends came to 10 bases. Germline V CDR1 and CDR2: LGHNA, YSLEER. The CDR3 DNA follows: TGCGCCAGCAGCCAAGAGGCATTTACGGAAGCTTTCTTT. It encodes CASSQEAFTEAFF.

J is TRBJ2-1 and V is TRBV7-9; no firm D call. CDR3 size: 14 residues. The germline CDR1 and CDR2 sequences are SEHNR and FQNEAQ (reference sequence). The germline V and J ends were trimmed by 2 bases and 0 bases, with 5 bases remaining between them. The CDR3 DNA reads as TGTGCCAGCAGCTTAAGAGCCTCCTACAATGAGCAGTTCTTC. The encoded protein is CASSLRASYNEQFF.

CDR3 sequence (DNA): TGCGCCAGCAGCCGTGACGGGACTCCGAATCAGCCCCAGCATTTT. Residues: CASSRDGTPNQPQHF. The rearrangement links TRBV4-1 to TRBJ1-5, with D perhaps matching TRBD1 (5 bases). The CDR3 has 15 residues. The germline V gene has CDR1 MGHRA and CDR2 YSYEKL. Trimming took 4 bases from V and 4 from J, leaving 14 bases between them.

On this clone itself: The junction shows a germline mismatch at one end, possibly a read error. The CDR3 here is CASSPGLTYEQYF. The CDR3, as DNA: TGTGCTAGCAGCCCGGGACTAACATACGAGCAGTACTTC. The chain has TRBV7-7 and TRBJ2-7, with 7 bases that match TRBD2. Germline loops: CDR1 SSHAT, CDR2 FNYEAQ (reference sequence). This CDR3 has 13 residues. The full variable domain, in which reference TRBV7-7 and TRBJ2-7 provide the parts outside the CDR3, is GAGVSQSPRYKVTKRGQDVTLRCDPISSHATLYWYQQALGQGPEFLTYFNYEAQPDKSGLPSDRFSAERPEGSISTLTIQRTEQRDSAMYRCASSPGLTYEQYFGPGTRLTVT.